One and the same sample provided the 10 T cell receptor beta chains below, sequenced in a study of CD8+CD57+ T cells in acquired aplastic anemia (dated by TCRdb to the late 2010s). The patients picked for sequencing were ones in whom flow cytometry had shown an expansion of CD8+CD57+ cells. TCRdb shows the sequencer as Illumina HiSeq 2000. Profiling of TCR beta VDJ combinations and CDR3 sequences used genomic DNA as the template. In-frame beta chains were kept once TCRdb had trimmed the public reads at Q25 with fastp and called clones with MiXCR. Duplicate CDR3 protein sequences are folded into a single record with the most common DNA and genes. The sample yields roughly 220,000 distinct CDR3 sequences; less than 75% were counted once. The ten largest clones represent 58% of the sample. Material for sequencing was sorted CD4+, CD8+, or CD8+CD57+ T cells (not recorded which) from PBMCs. The receptors stem from a human donor with aplastic anemia.

The CDR3 DNA follows: TGTGCCAGCTCCTATGGACAGGGAGGGAACTATGGCTACACCTTC. Its translation: CASSYGQGGNYGYTF. The chain carries TRBV18 and TRBJ1-2; 8 positions match TRBD1. Germline-derived CDR1 and CDR2 are KGHSH and LQKENI. The trim removed 6 bases at V and 2 bases at J, leaving 8 bases unmatched. The CDR3 spans 15 residues.

This chain uses TRBV7-9 with TRBJ1-1; the D is unclear. Germline loops: CDR1 SEHNR, CDR2 FQNEAQ (reference sequence). This CDR3 has 13 residues. Trimming removed 2 bases at V and 7 bases at J, with 11 bases between. The CDR3 DNA reads as TGTGCCAGCAGCTTACGGTTAGGTGGTGAAGCTTTCTTT. Translation gives CASSLRLGGEAFF. The full variable domain, in which reference TRBV7-9 and TRBJ1-1 provide the parts outside the CDR3, is DTGVSQNPRHKITKRGQNVTFRCDPISEHNRLYWYRQTLGQGPEFLTYFQNEAQLEKSRLLSDRFSAERPKGSFSTLEIQRTEQGDSAMYLCASSLRLGGEAFFGQGTRLTVV.

The chain uses TRBV5-6 and TRBJ2-7; D is uncertain. The CDR3 runs to 14 residues. Germline CDR1 and CDR2: SGHDT and YYEEEE. Trimming cost V 0 bases and J 1 base, with 8 bases left between them. CDR3: CASSLGSGSYEQYF. For the CDR3, the DNA is TGTGCCAGCAGCTTGGGGTCGGGTTCCTACGAGCAGTACTTC.

The J gene is TRBJ1-3, the V gene TRBV27, with D possibly matching TRBD1 (6 bases). V lost 2 bases, J lost 2 bases, and 19 bases lay in between. Germline CDR1 is MNHEY and CDR2 is SMNVEV (reference sequence). This CDR3 region has 18 residues. As DNA, the CDR3 is TGTGCCAGCAGTTTACCGAACTCAACAGGGAGACCTGGAAACACCATATATTTT. Its translation: CASSLPNSTGRPGNTIYF.

This chain joins TRBV10-3 and TRBJ1-6; no clear D. This CDR3 is 14 amino acids long. Germline values: CDR1 ENHRY, CDR2 SYGVKD. The V and J ends lost 8 bases and 5 bases respectively, with 13 bases between them. CDR3: CAIANQGNNSPLHF. CDR3 in DNA: TGTGCCATCGCGAATCAAGGCAATAATTCACCCCTCCACTTT.

The gene calls are TRBV20-1 and TRBJ2-3; D may be TRBD1 or TRBD2 (6 bases each). The CDR3 totals 13 residues. V gave up 6 bases and J gave up 3 bases, with 13 bases separating them. Germline V gene lookup returns CDR1 DFQATT and CDR2 SNEGSKA (reference sequence). The CDR3 nucleotides read TGCAGTGCAGATACAGGGAGGACAGATACGCAGTATTTT. Its protein product is CSADTGRTDTQYF.

This clonotype appeared a single time. This chain uses TRBV24-1 with TRBJ2-3, with D uncertain. CDR1 and CDR2 from the germline V gene are KGHDR and SFDVKD. The CDR3 contains 14 residues. Trimming stripped 4 bases from V and 2 bases from J, with 9 bases between. The CDR3 spells CATSDPALTDTQYF. The CDR3 DNA follows: TGTGCCACCAGTGACCCTGCCCTCACAGATACGCAGTATTTT.

The J gene is TRBJ1-2, the V gene TRBV29-1; TRBD1 is a possible D gene (5 bases). Trimming pared 6 bases from V and 4 bases from J, leaving 12 bases between. This CDR3 has 12 amino acids. Per germline, CDR1 SQVTM and CDR2 ANQGSEA. CDR3 loop: CSVGGDTYGYTF. In DNA, the CDR3 is TGCAGCGTCGGGGGGGATACCTATGGCTACACCTTC.

The rearrangement joins TRBV6-4 to TRBJ2-3; D possibly matches TRBD1 or TRBD2 (5 bases each). V lost 0 bases and J lost 4, with 8 bases in between. The length of the CDR3 is 14 residues. Per the germline V gene, CDR1 is MRHNA and CDR2 is SNTAGT. The DNA of the CDR3 is TGTGCCAGCAGTGACTCGGGGGAAGCAGATACGCAGTATTTT. It yields the protein CASSDSGEADTQYF.

The chain is built from TRBV12-3 or TRBV12-4 and TRBJ2-3; tentatively, D is TRBD1 (6 bases). V lost 3 bases, J lost 4 bases, and 17 bases lay in between. CDR3 length equals 16 residues. CDR3 DNA: TGTGCCAGCAGTTTTACCCCCAGGGGCGACGCAGATACGCAGTATTTT. It codes for CASSFTPRGDADTQYF.